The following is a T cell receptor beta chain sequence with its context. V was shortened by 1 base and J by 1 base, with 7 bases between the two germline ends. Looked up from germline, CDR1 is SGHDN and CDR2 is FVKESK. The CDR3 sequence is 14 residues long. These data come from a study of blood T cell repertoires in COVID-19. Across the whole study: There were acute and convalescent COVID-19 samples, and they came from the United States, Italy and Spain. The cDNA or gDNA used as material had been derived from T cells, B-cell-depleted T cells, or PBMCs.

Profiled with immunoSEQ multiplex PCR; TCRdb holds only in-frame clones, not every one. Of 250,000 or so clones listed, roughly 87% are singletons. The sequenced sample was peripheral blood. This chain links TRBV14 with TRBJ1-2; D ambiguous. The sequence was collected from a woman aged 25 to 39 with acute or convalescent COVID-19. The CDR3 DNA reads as TGTGCCAGCAGCCAAGTTGCGGGTAACTATGGCTACACCTTC. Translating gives CASSQVAGNYGYTF.